This T cell receptor (beta chain) stems from a study of cytomegalovirus exposure and HLA in healthy donors. Study at large: Researchers previously reported finding more than 100 million unique TCR beta sequences from around 200 million T cells. Among the 400 or so donors who were genotyped, over 70% fell in the genetic ancestry cluster that is associated with self-reported Caucasian donors.

Vbeta (60) and Jbeta (13) primers were used in the PCR. The protocol was immunoSEQ multiplex PCR, while the TCRdb copy is restricted to in-frame clones and leaves out a portion. The table lists around 130,000 clones, 6.5% to 9.5% of them singletons. To note about this clone: Its target is not known.

Study-wide points: As confirmed in vitro, a few CMV-associated chains were specific for CMV antigens. It was about 150 TCR beta chains that were listed as cytomegalovirus-associated.

The CDR3 runs to 16 residues. V was clipped by 0 bases and J by 4 bases, with 13 bases between them. Germline-derived CDR1 and CDR2 are SGHRS and YFSETQ. This sequence joins TRBV5-1 and TRBJ2-2, with D possibly TRBD1 on 5 matching bases. The specimen sequenced was PBMCs. This TCR derives from a man aged 35 to 55 in good health and CMV-seronegative. Here the CDR3 reads CASSLGQGLSTGELFF. The CDR3 DNA is TGCGCCAGCAGCTTGGGTCAGGGTCTTAGCACCGGGGAGCTGTTTTTT.